The 2 T cell receptor beta chains listed next were all sequenced from one sample in a study of technical replicates of blood from a few donors. The protocol was immunoSEQ multiplex PCR, while the TCRdb copy is restricted to in-frame clones and leaves out a portion. The table lists 65,000 to 80,000 clones, nearly 99% of them singletons, with over 0.2% in the top ten. The sample consisted of T cells isolated from PBMCs. The receptors were sampled from a human donor in good health.

The chain combines TRBV30 with TRBJ2-7, with 10 bases identical to TRBD1. The CDR3 is 13 amino acids. CDR1 is GTSNPN, CDR2 SVGIG, per germline (reference sequence). Losses at the gene ends were 7 bases for V and 4 bases for J; bases not matched to a gene: 7. In DNA form, the CDR3 reads TGTGCCTCCAACCGGGACAGGGGATACGAGCAGTACTTC. This encodes CASNRDRGYEQYF.

This clone was detected once. The chain uses TRBV6-6 and TRBJ1-1; tentative D call: TRBD1 (5 bases). CDR1 MNHNY and CDR2 SVGAGI come from the germline V gene (reference sequence). Trimming cost V 3 bases and J 4 bases, with 9 bases left between them. The CDR3 sequence is 13 residues long. CDR3 region: CASSYTTGTEAFF. CDR3 DNA sequence: TGTGCCAGCAGTTATACTACAGGCACTGAAGCTTTCTTT.